The sequence of this T cell receptor (beta chain) was determined in a study of graft-versus-host responses after intestinal transplantation. The protocol was immunoSEQ multiplex PCR, while the TCRdb copy is restricted to in-frame clones and leaves out a portion. There are under 90,000 clones in the sample; under 95% occur only once, and 0.3% to 0.45% lies in the top ten. Comments on this clone: What it recognizes is unknown.

Germline assignment: CDR1 MNHNY and CDR2 SVGAGI (reference sequence). The CDR3 length is 15 residues. V shed 6 bases and J shed 5 bases, with 17 bases lying between them. The sample consisted of unstimulated CD4+ T cells sorted from spleen or lymph node cells, taken before transplant. This chain joins TRBV6-6 and TRBJ2-4, with D possibly being TRBD1 (7 bases). The receptor comes from a human donor who was the organ donor for an intestinal transplant. CDR3 nucleotide sequence: TGTGCCAGCAGGCCCCCAGGGGGGCGACAAAACATTCAGTACTTC. It translates to CASRPPGGRQNIQYF.